The rows below give T cell receptor beta chains drawn from one sample of a study of blood T cells in healthy people across ages. TCRdb fed the 5' RACE reads into MiXCR, producing one record per CDR3 protein. The top ten clones hold 2% to 2.5% of a sample with about 1.8 million distinct CDR3 sequences, 40% to 55% of them seen once. The sequencing input was blood. All receptors derive from a woman aged 40 to 50 in good health. CDR3s include the opening cysteine and the closing phenylalanine or tryptophan. A D gene is named only where the DNA matches it firmly. Size tells how often a clone was seen (once, few, many) or the class of an expanded clone, and some rows leave it out.

TGCGCCAGCAGTAGGGACTTGAGCTCTGGGGCCAACGTCCTGACTTTC	CASSRDLSSGANVLTF	few	TRBV5-1	TRBJ2-6	NA
TGTGCCAGCAGGGACCCGGGACAGGGCTCCTATGGCTACACCTTC	CASRDPGQGSYGYTF	few	TRBV28	TRBJ1-2	TRBD1
TGCGCCAGCAGCTCTCACCGAGGCACACAAAATGAGCAGTTCTTC	CASSSHRGTQNEQFF	NA	TRBV5-1	TRBJ2-1	NA
TGTGCCAGCAGCCCGGCCCGACAGGGGATCAATGAGCAGTTCTTC	CASSPARQGINEQFF	NA	TRBV7-2	TRBJ2-1	TRBD1
TGTGCCAGCACCCCGTTAGCGGGGGGGCACTCAGATACGCAGTATTTT	CASTPLAGGHSDTQYF	NA	TRBV7-2	TRBJ2-3	TRBD2
TGTGCCAGCAAGGAGGGGGGGATAGGAGAGACCCAGTACTTC	CASKEGGIGETQYF	NA	TRBV6-5	TRBJ2-5	NA
TGCGCCAGCACCGGACCCTACTACGGGCAGTACTTC	CASTGPYYGQYF	NA	TRBV5-1	TRBJ2-7	NA
TGTGCCAGCAGCCATGGGACTACTAGCACAGATACGCAGTATTTT	CASSHGTTSTDTQYF	NA	TRBV4-2	TRBJ2-3	TRBD2
TGCGCCAGCAGCCAAGTCGGGGGTAGCTATGGCTACACCTTC	CASSQVGGSYGYTF	many	TRBV4-3	TRBJ1-2	NA
TGTGCCAGCAGCGTAGAAAAGGAGCAGTTCTTC	CASSVEKEQFF	NA	TRBV9	TRBJ2-1	NA
TGTGCCAGCAGTTCAAGCGGGGGCAACACAGATACGCAGTATTTT	CASSSSGGNTDTQYF	NA	TRBV7-2	TRBJ2-3	TRBD2
TGCGCCAGCAGCCCGGACCTAGCGGGGGGGAGCACAGATACGCAGTATTTT	CASSPDLAGGSTDTQYF	few	TRBV5-1	TRBJ2-3	TRBD2
TGCGCCAGCAGTTCCACCCGGGAGGGTTTCGAAAAACTGTTTTTT	CASSSTREGFEKLFF	NA	TRBV27	TRBJ1-4	NA
TGTGCCACCAGGAGTGTAGGGGGGATGGGGTGGGATACGCAGTATTTT	CATRSVGGMGWDTQYF	NA	TRBV15	TRBJ2-3	NA
TGTGCCAGCAGCGTAGCCCCCCTTGGAGGACAAGAGACCCAGTTCTTC	CASSVAPLGGQETQFF	once	TRBV9	TRBJ2-1	NA
TGTGCCGGCAGTTACACACAAACCCCCAGGGGAGGCTACACCTTC	CAGSYTQTPRGGYTF	NA	TRBV6-5	TRBJ1-2	NA
TGTGCCACCAGGATAGCGGAGAACACAGATACGCAGTATTTT	CATRIAENTDTQYF	NA	TRBV10-3	TRBJ2-3	NA
TGTGCCAGCAGCGGGGACAGGGTTAGCACAGATACGCAGTATTTT	CASSGDRVSTDTQYF	few	TRBV5-6	TRBJ2-3	TRBD1
TGCGCCAGCCAGTCACTGGATACGCAGTATTTT	CASQSLDTQYF	once	TRBV5-1	TRBJ2-3	NA
TGTGCCAGCAGTTACAACGGTCCCTACAATGAGCAGTACTTC	CASSYNGPYNEQYF	once	TRBV6-2/TRBV6-3	TRBJ2-7	NA
TGTGCCACCAGCAGGGGGGCACTCCAAGAGACCCAGTACTTC	CATSRGALQETQYF	once	TRBV15	TRBJ2-5	NA
TGTGCCAGCAGCCGTTTGGTGGGGCAGGGCGGAGGCTACACCTTC	CASSRLVGQGGGYTF	once	TRBV6-6	TRBJ1-2	NA
TGCGCCAGCAGCAGAACAGGGACGGACACTGAAGCTTTCTTT	CASSRTGTDTEAFF	NA	TRBV5-1	TRBJ1-1	NA
TGCGCCAGCAGCCAAGAAACCGGGGGGGCGGACAATGAGCAGTTCTTC	CASSQETGGADNEQFF	NA	TRBV4-1	TRBJ2-1	TRBD2
TGCAGTGCTAGACCGGGGACAATAGAGACCCAGTACTTC	CSARPGTIETQYF	NA	TRBV20-1	TRBJ2-5	NA
TGTGCCACCAGCGATTCCGGGACAGCCAAAAACATTCAGTACTTC	CATSDSGTAKNIQYF	NA	TRBV24-1	TRBJ2-4	NA
TGTGCCAGCTCACCGGCCGCGGGTTCACCCCTCCACTTT	CASSPAAGSPLHF	once	TRBV18	TRBJ1-6	NA
TGTGCCAGCAGCTCCAGGACAGGGGGCTCTTATGGCTACACCTTC	CASSSRTGGSYGYTF	NA	TRBV7-2	TRBJ1-2	TRBD1
TGTGCCAGCAGCTTAGCGACAGGGATGTACAATGAGCAGTTCTTC	CASSLATGMYNEQFF	NA	TRBV7-6	TRBJ2-1	TRBD1
TGTGCCAGCAGTTTATTGCGAACAGGTAGCAATCAGCCCCAGCATTTT	CASSLLRTGSNQPQHF	NA	TRBV28	TRBJ1-5	NA
TGTGCCAGCAGCCAAGAAAGGGCGGCAGGACGTGCGGAGACCCAGTACTTC	CASSQERAAGRAETQYF	few	TRBV14	TRBJ2-5	NA